Listed below are T cell receptor beta chains from one sample, sequenced in a study of T cell repertoires in cytomegalovirus infection. TCRdb reprocessed the reads with MiXCR, giving one entry per CDR3 protein. The sample holds 400,000 or so distinct CDR3 sequences, around a sixth seen once. Sequenced material: PBMCs. These receptors were obtained from a human donor in good health (CMV status not recorded). Some clones in this sample may be carry-over from other donors' samples. The CDR3 runs from the conserved cysteine through the conserved F or W. Fields, in order: V gene, J gene, clone size, D gene, CDR3 protein. A D gene is named only where the DNA matches it firmly. Size is omitted from some rows. Given values are once, few, many or a class for expanded clones.

TRBV7-6	TRBJ2-3	NA	NA	CASSPTYTDTQYF
TRBV18	TRBJ1-3	NA	NA	CASSRVSAGNSGNTIYF
TRBV7-2	TRBJ2-3	many	TRBD1	CASSLDPGTGGEDTQYF
TRBV7-8	TRBJ2-1	NA	TRBD1	CASSLHHDRAAEQFF
TRBV7-2	TRBJ2-1	many	NA	CASSLGGGSASYNEQFF
TRBV10-3	TRBJ1-6	few	NA	CAISEFRGNSPLHF
TRBV7-7	TRBJ2-3	NA	NA	CASSPKRVGGTDTQYF
TRBV7-8	TRBJ1-1	many	NA	CASSLLARDTEAFF
TRBV24-1	TRBJ2-3	few	NA	CATIETGGPDTQYF
TRBV12-3/TRBV12-4	TRBJ1-1	NA	NA	CASSMTVNTEAFF
TRBV28	TRBJ1-1	few	TRBD1	CASSAAGTGGIEAFF
TRBV4-1	TRBJ2-4	few	NA	CASMGGGGGNIQYF
TRBV2	TRBJ2-4	few	NA	CASSSGLQYF
TRBV6-2/TRBV6-3	TRBJ1-2	few	NA	CASSRDPLGGYTF